Listed below are T cell receptor beta chains from one sample, sequenced in a study of CD8 T cells in ankylosing spondylitis. TCRdb reprocessed the 5' RACE reads via MiXCR and lists one record per CDR3 protein. The sample yields around 88,000 distinct CDR3 sequences, just under 9% seen once. Source material: blood, either unsorted or a sorted T cell fraction (not recorded which). The origin of the receptors is a male donor with ankylosing spondylitis or in good health (not recorded which). The CDR3 runs from the conserved cysteine through the conserved F or W. Fields, in order: V gene, clone size, D gene, J gene, CDR3 DNA, CDR3 protein. The D gene is left open where the match is weak. Clone size is given for some rows only: seen once, a few or many times, or a class if the clone is expanded.

TRBV28	many	-	TRBJ2-3	TGTGCCACCCAGTTTATAGGGTCAGATACGCAGTATTTT	CATQFIGSDTQYF
TRBV11-2	many	-	TRBJ2-1	TGTGCCAGCAGCTTGCCCTACAATGAGCAGTTCTTC	CASSLPYNEQFF
TRBV20-1	-	-	TRBJ1-5	TGCTGTGCTAGAGATGGAACAGGGCGTGGAAGCAATCAGCCCCAGCATTTT	CCARDGTGRGSNQPQHF
TRBV7-9	many	TRBD2	TRBJ2-1	TGTGCCAGCAGCCGGGAACTAGCGGGGGGCCTGAATGAGCAGTTCTTC	CASSRELAGGLNEQFF
TRBV28	-	-	TRBJ1-5	TGTGCCAGCAGCTCAGCCTGGACCCCTGGACCGACCAATCAGCCCCAGCATTTT	CASSSAWTPGPTNQPQHF
TRBV20-1	many	-	TRBJ1-1	TGCAGTCTTAGCTCGTGGGGGAACACTGAAGCTTTCTTT	CSLSSWGNTEAFF
TRBV6-1	-	-	TRBJ1-5	TGTGCCACGCAGGGGACTCATTATAGCAATCAGCCCCAGCATTTT	CATQGTHYSNQPQHF
TRBV7-6	many	-	TRBJ2-1	TGTGCCAGCAGCCGCTCCGGGGGCTACAATGAGCAGTTCTTC	CASSRSGGYNEQFF
TRBV3-1	many	TRBD1	TRBJ2-7	TGTGCCAGCAGCCAAGTTTTGGACGCCGACAGGGGCGAGCAGTACTTC	CASSQVLDADRGEQYF
TRBV7-2	-	-	TRBJ1-5	TGTGCCAGCAGCTTATGGAGGGATCAGCCCCAGCATTTT	CASSLWRDQPQHF
TRBV20-1	many	TRBD2	TRBJ2-1	TGCAGTGCTAGAGATAAGGGACTAGCGGGGGGCCCCCGCAATGAGCAGTTCTTC	CSARDKGLAGGPRNEQFF